This T cell receptor beta chain was sequenced during a study of lung T cells in sarcoidosis with Löfgren's syndrome. The CDR3 has 14 residues. With 7 bases removed from V and 7 bases from J, the gap between germline ends came to 20 bases. Germline lookup yields CDR1 SGHTA and CDR2 FQGNSA. In its sample, this clonotype is medium-sized (0.01 to 0.1%). MiXCR, run by TCRdb on the reads, gives a single entry per CDR3 protein. In the table there are 2,000 to 2,500 distinct CDR3 sequences, around 30% of which are singletons. The chain combines TRBV7-2 with TRBJ2-7; weak D call: TRBD2 (6 bases). Sequenced sample: CD4+ T cells from PBMCs. The sequence derives from a human donor with sarcoidosis (Löfgren's syndrome or another form), or a control subject (not recorded which). The CDR3 protein is CASTQTGGPGEQYF. Here the CDR3 DNA reads TGTGCCAGCACCCAAACCGGGGGACCGGGTGAGCAGTACTTC.